This T cell receptor (beta chain) was sequenced in a study of blood T cell repertoires in COVID-19 (dated by TCRdb to the early 2020s). Regarding the study in general: Collaborator samples came from the United States, Italy and Spain and covered acute and convalescent phases of COVID-19. The material from the prospective study consisted of cDNA or gDNA derived from T cells, B-cell-depleted T cells, or PBMCs. Subjects who had been exposed to COVID-19, were actively infected with it, or had recovered from it provided the deeply sampled blood TCRbeta repertoires that made up the dataset. The repertoires were released in a freely available public database meant as a resource for research on the immune response to SARS-CoV-2. The samples were drawn from the first 160 participants of the ongoing ImmuneRACE study and from 1,254 subjects provided by 6 global collaborators. A de-identified subject ID, COVID-19 status, age in years and sex were almost always included in the sample metadata. HLA class I and class II types, where available, came from metadata supplied by the sample provider rather than from assay-based typing.

The immunoSEQ Assay, a bias-controlled multiplex PCR, was used to amplify TCRbeta CDR3 regions from genomic DNA. The paper's data handling went like this. The number of nucleated cells in each sample was estimated from the amplification of reference gene primers within the assay. Sequence reads were collapsed and filtered to measure the absolute abundance of every unique TCRbeta CDR3 rearrangement. Productive Simpson clonality was computed per sample as the square root of Simpson's diversity index over productive rearrangements. The source is immuneACCESS, and TCRdb retained only in-frame sequences with V and J called. Part of the clones is not carried over; for the studies checked, unresolved V genes explain less than half of this, and the remainder is unexplained. V and J calls and clone size come straight from that table; D and trimming were deduced from the DNA. Recorded for this sample are roughly 150,000 clones; 70% to 90% of them occurred a single time. The ten largest clones represent roughly 2% of the sample.

Another Seattle source contributed samples from volunteer blood donors who had recovered from COVID-19. Collaborating institutions collected whole blood in K2EDTA tubes following their own protocols. For TCRbeta analysis, collaborators shipped samples as frozen whole blood, isolated PBMCs, or DNA extracted from either of those sample types. Note on this clone: What antigen it recognizes has not been identified. Within one base of it there is no much larger clone, and no base qualities were kept.

Results the study describes overall, beyond this receptor: Clinical and demographic metadata were provided uncurated, with the amount varying by source and participant.

From the cysteine up to the phenylalanine, the CDR3 has a length of 13 residues. The DNA shown is the 39-base CDR3, in frame from base 1. CDR1 and CDR2, looked up from the germline V gene (reference sequence), are GTSNPN and SVGIG. Between the V and J ends, shortened by 0 bases and 5 bases respectively, the junction contains 9 bases. The chain links TRBV30 with TRBJ2-3; perhaps TRBD2 is the D gene, with 5 bases matching. Sequences were obtained from peripheral blood. The receptor was derived from a man aged 50-59 years who had recovered from COVID-19. At the DNA level, the sequence is TGTGCCTGGAGTGTCACGGGAAAAGATACGCAGTATTTT. Translation gives CAWSVTGKDTQYF.